This T cell receptor beta chain originates from a study of blood T cell repertoires in COVID-19. Study at large: The samples span acute and convalescent COVID-19 from the United States, Italy and Spain.

In its sample, this clone was seen a few times. In the original workflow: Amplifying reference gene primers gave estimates of nucleated cell counts. Data came from immunoSEQ multiplex PCR; TCRdb stores just in-frame clones and leaves some out. The V and J calls and clone size were taken over from that table, and D and trimming were inferred from the DNA. The sample lists 150,000 to 200,000 clones, roughly 79% seen once, with about 12% in the top ten. This TCR derives from a woman of 80 years or more with COVID-19, enrolled during active disease. The sequenced sample was peripheral blood.

The chain's CDR3 is CASTPSGGQVPDDYGYTF. The CDR3 region has the DNA TGTGCCAGTACCCCCTCCGGAGGACAGGTCCCAGACGACTATGGCTACACCTTC. V and J are TRBV19 and TRBJ1-2; 7 bases are shared with TRBD1. The CDR3 length is 18 residues. Germline V gene data show CDR1 as LNHDA and CDR2 as SQIVND (reference sequence). J gave up 3 bases and V 7 bases, and 20 bases lay outside the gene matches.